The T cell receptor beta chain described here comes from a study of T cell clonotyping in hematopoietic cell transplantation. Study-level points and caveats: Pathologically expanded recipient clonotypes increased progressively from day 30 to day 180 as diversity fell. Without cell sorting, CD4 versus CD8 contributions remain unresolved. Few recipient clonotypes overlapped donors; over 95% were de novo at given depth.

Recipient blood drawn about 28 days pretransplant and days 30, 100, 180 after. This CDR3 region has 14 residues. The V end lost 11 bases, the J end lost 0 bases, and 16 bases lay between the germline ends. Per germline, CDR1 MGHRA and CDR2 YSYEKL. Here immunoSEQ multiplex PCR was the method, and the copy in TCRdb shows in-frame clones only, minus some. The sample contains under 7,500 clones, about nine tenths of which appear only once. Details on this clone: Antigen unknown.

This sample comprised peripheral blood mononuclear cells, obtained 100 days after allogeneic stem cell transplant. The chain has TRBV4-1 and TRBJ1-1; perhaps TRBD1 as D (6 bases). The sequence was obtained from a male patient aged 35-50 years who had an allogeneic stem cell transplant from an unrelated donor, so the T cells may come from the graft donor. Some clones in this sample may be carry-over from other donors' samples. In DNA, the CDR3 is TGCGCCGTCAGGGGACCCTTGGTGAACACTGAAGCTTTCTTT. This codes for CAVRGPLVNTEAFF.